The 18 T cell receptor beta chains below come from one sample, sequenced in a study of monozygotic twins with inflammatory bowel disease (dated by TCRdb to the late 2010s). The method was 5' RACE. Sequencing was carried out with an Illumina HiSeq 2500. After reprocessing by TCRdb, each CDR3 protein sequence is one entry, and no DNA is given. The sample table records under 130,000 distinct CDR3 sequences. The ten largest clonotypes hold less than 2% of the sample. The sample taken for sequencing was blood. These receptors originate from a human donor with ulcerative colitis or Crohn's disease, or a healthy co-twin of an affected twin (not recorded which).

V is TRBV27 and J is TRBJ2-1; TCRdb's D call, TRBD2, is unchecked because there is no DNA. This CDR3 has 16 residues. Germline CDR1 MNHEY, CDR2 SMNVEV (reference sequence). The CDR3 sequence is CASSKRGGISGNEQFF.

This sequence joins TRBV7-2 and TRBJ2-5; the TCRdb D gene call, TRBD2, has no DNA to confirm it. The CDR3 is 17 residues long. Germline V CDR1 and CDR2: SGHTA, FQGNSA. CDR3 in amino acids: CASSLGGTSGGQETQYF.

CDR3 in amino acids: CASRGSGTRETQYF. The chain links TRBV28 to TRBJ2-5; checking the TCRdb D call of TRBD2 is not possible without DNA. Germline values: CDR1 MDHEN, CDR2 SYDVKM. The CDR3 spans 14 residues.

The J gene is TRBJ1-6, the V gene TRBV7-3; checking the TCRdb D call of TRBD1 is not possible without DNA. CDR3 length: 15 amino acids. Per germline, CDR1 SGHTA and CDR2 FQGTGA. The CDR3 sequence: CASSSGVFFNSPLHF.

V is TRBV6-5 and J is TRBJ2-3; TCRdb picks TRBD2, but there is no DNA to check that call. This CDR3 region has 16 residues. In germline, CDR1 is MNHEY, CDR2 SVGAGI. This chain's CDR3 is CASSPLTSGRAGTQYF.

J is TRBJ2-2 and V is TRBV19; no DNA is available, so the TRBD1 call from TCRdb remains unchecked. The CDR3 is 16 amino acids. CDR1 and CDR2 from the germline V gene are LNHDA and SQIVND (reference sequence). The CDR3 loop is CASSIDGTGYTGELFF. The variable domain in full, with the rest retrieved from reference TRBV19 and TRBJ2-2, is DGGITQSPKYLFRKEGQNVTLSCEQNLNHDAMYWYRQDPGQGLRLIYYSQIVNDFQKGDIAEGYSVSREKKESFPLTVTSAQKNPTAFYLCASSIDGTGYTGELFFGEGSRLTVL.

The chain has TRBV4-3 and TRBJ2-5; the D call from TCRdb, TRBD2, cannot be confirmed without DNA. The length of the CDR3 is 15 residues. The germline V gene encodes CDR1 LGHNA and CDR2 YSLEER. CDR3 protein: CASSQGLAGDETQYF.

The chain has TRBV7-8 and TRBJ2-3; TCRdb reports TRBD2, a call that lacks DNA to check it against. Germline V gene sequence: CDR1 SGHVS, CDR2 FQNEAQ. CDR3 length equals 13 residues. This CDR3 is CASTAGWADTQYF.

CDR3 residues: CASSLGGTTPYEQYF. This sequence joins TRBV12-3 or TRBV12-4 and TRBJ2-7; TCRdb's D gene call, TRBD2, goes unchecked for lack of DNA. The CDR3 covers 15 residues.

The genes are TRBV23-1 and TRBJ2-7; TCRdb calls TRBD2, which cannot be checked without DNA. TRBV23-1 is designated an ORF whose function remains uncertain. The CDR3 is made up of 16 amino acids. CDR3 region: CASSQLGTSGVYEQYF.

The V and J genes are TRBV29-1 and TRBJ1-4. Per the germline V gene, CDR1 is SQVTM and CDR2 is ANQGSEA. This CDR3 is 14 amino acids long. The CDR3 here is CSVEVLGGGEKLFF.

The chain links TRBV24-1 to TRBJ2-1. Germline V lookup: CDR1 KGHDR, CDR2 SFDVKD. CDR3 size: 13 residues. CDR3 protein: CATSDLTVNEQFF.

The chain employs TRBV20-1 and TRBJ2-1; TCRdb's assignment of TRBD1 cannot be checked, as there is no DNA. The CDR3 contains 16 residues. Per the germline V gene, CDR1 is DFQATT and CDR2 is SNEGSKA (reference sequence). CDR3 amino acids: CSARVFVQEAYNEQFF.

The chain recombines TRBV20-1 with TRBJ2-1. The germline V gene encodes CDR1 DFQATT and CDR2 SNEGSKA (reference sequence). This CDR3 has 13 amino acids. Here the CDR3 reads CSRKGGSYNEQFF.

The CDR3 spells CASSWTGDTQYF. The rearrangement links TRBV5-5 to TRBJ2-3; TCRdb's D call of TRBD1 is untestable without DNA. The germline V gene encodes CDR1 SGHKS and CDR2 YYEKEE (reference sequence). The CDR3 is 12 residues long.

V usage is TRBV18 and J usage is TRBJ2-1; TCRdb calls TRBD1, which cannot be checked without DNA. The germline V gene encodes CDR1 KGHSH and CDR2 LQKENI. This CDR3 contains 16 residues. The CDR3 reads CASSPPRGFSYNEQFF.

The V and J genes are TRBV12-3 or TRBV12-4 and TRBJ2-3; lacking DNA, the TRBD1 call made by TCRdb goes unchecked. CDR3 size: 11 residues. The CDR3: CASSLRDQQYF.

V and J are TRBV28 and TRBJ2-2. The length of the CDR3 is 14 residues. CDR1 is MDHEN and CDR2 is SYDVKM in the germline V gene. The CDR3 loop reads CASSLPLNFGELFF.